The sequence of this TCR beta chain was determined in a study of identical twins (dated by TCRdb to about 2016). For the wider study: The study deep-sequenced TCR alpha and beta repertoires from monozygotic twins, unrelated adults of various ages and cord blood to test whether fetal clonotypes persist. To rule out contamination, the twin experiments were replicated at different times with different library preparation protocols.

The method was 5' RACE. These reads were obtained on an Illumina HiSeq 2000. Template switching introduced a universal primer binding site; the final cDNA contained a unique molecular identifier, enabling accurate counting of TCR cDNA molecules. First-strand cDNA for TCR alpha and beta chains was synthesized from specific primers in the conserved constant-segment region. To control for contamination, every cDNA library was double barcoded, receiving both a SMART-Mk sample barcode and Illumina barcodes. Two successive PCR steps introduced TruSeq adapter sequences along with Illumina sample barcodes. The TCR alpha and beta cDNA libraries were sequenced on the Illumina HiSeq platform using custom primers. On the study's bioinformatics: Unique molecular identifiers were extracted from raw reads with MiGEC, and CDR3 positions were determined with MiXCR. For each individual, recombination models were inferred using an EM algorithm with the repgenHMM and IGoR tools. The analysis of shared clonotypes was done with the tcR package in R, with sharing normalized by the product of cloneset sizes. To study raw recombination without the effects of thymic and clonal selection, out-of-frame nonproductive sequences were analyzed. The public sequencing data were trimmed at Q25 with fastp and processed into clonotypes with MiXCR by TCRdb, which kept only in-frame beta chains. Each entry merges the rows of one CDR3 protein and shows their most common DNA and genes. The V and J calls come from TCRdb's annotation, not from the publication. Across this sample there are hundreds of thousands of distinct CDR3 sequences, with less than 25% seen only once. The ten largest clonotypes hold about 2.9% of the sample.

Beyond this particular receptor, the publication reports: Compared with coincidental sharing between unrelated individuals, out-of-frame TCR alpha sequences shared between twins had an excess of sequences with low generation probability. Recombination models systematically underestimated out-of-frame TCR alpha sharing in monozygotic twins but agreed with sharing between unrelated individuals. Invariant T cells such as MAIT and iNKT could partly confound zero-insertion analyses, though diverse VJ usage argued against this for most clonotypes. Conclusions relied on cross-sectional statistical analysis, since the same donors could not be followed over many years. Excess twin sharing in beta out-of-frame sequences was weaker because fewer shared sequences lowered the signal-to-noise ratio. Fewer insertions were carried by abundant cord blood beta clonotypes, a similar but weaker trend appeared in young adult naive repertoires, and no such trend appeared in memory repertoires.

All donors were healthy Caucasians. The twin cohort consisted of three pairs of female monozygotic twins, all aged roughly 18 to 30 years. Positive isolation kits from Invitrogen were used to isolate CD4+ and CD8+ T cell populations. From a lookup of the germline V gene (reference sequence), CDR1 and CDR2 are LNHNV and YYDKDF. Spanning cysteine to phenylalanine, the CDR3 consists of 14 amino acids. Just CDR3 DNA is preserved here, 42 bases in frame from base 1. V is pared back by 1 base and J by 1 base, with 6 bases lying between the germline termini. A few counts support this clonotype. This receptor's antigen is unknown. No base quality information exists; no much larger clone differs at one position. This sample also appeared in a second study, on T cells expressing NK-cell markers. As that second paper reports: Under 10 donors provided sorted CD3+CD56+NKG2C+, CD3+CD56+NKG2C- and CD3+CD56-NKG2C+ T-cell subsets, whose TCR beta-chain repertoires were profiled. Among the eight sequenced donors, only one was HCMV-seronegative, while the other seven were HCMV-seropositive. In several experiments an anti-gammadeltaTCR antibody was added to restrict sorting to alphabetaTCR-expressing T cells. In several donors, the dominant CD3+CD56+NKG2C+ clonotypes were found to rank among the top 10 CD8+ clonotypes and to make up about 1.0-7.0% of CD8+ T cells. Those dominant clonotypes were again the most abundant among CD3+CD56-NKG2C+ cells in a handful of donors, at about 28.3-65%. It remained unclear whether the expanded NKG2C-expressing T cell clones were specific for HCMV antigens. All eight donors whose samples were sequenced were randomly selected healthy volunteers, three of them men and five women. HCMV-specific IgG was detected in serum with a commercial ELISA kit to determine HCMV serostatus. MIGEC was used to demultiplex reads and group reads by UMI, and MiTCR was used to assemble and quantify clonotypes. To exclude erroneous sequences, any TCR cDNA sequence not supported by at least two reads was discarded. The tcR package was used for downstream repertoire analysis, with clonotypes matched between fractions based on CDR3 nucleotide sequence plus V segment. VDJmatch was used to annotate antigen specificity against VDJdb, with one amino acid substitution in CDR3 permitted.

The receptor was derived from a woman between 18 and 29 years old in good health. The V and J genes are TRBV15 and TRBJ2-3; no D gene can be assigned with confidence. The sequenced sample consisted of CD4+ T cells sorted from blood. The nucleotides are TGTGCCACCAGCAGAGTCGGACGCACAGATACGCAGTATTTT. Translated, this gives CATSRVGRTDTQYF.